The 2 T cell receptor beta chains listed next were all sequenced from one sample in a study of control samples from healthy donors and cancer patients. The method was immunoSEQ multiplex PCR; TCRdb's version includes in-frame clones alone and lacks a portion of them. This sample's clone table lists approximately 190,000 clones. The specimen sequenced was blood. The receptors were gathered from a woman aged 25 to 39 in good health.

CDR3 amino acids: CASSIVSGGTNEQFF. CDR3 coding DNA: TGTGCCAGTAGTATCGTTAGCGGGGGAACCAATGAGCAGTTCTTC. This chain connects TRBV19 to TRBJ2-1; 9 nucleotides align to TRBD2. This CDR3 has 15 residues. Trimming cost V 3 bases and J 6 bases; bases outside gene matches: 6. The V gene's germline CDR1 is LNHDA and CDR2 SQIVND (reference sequence).

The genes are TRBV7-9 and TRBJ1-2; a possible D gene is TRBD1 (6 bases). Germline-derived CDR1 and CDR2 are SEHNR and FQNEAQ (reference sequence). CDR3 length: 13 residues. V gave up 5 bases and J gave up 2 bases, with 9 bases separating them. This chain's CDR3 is CASSGQINYGYTF. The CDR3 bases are TGTGCCAGCAGCGGACAGATCAACTATGGCTACACCTTC.